These T cell receptor beta chains were read from a single sample in a study of T cell responses to AZD1222 COVID-19 vaccine. Generated by immunoSEQ multiplex PCR, the TCRdb table keeps only in-frame clones and is missing some. The repertoire holds around 140,000 clones, with under 90% as singletons. The starting material was peripheral blood, obtained on day 0 of AZD1222 vaccination. The receptor set was obtained from an adult in good health. Each CDR3 is given without its conserved first and last residue.

v_gene	j_gene	CDR3aa
TRBV30	TRBJ2-1	AYGLNNEQF
TRBV4-2	TRBJ2-7	ASSQEGTSGVGQY
TRBV10-3	TRBJ2-5	AISDAKSGVETQY
TRBV7-9	TRBJ2-3	ASSPGQGADSDTQY
TRBV6-4	TRBJ2-3	ASSEGQGADTQY
TRBV28	TRBJ1-5	ASTAGGNQPQH
TRBV6-6	TRBJ1-1	ASSYTKTGVEDEAF
TRBV15	TRBJ2-7	ATSRALRGHTYEQY
TRBV19	TRBJ1-1	ASSRQGAGAKTMNTEAF
TRBV6-2/TRBV6-3	TRBJ1-5	ASTPQGGGFSNQPQH
TRBV2	TRBJ2-7	ASTLEGLAGNEQY
TRBV6-5	TRBJ1-2	ASSTRQSYGYT
TRBV6-6	TRBJ2-4	ASSAVDLAKNIQY
TRBV4-2	TRBJ2-7	ASSQDRGYEQY
TRBV7-3	TRBJ2-1	ASSLTRGGNNEQF
TRBV11-2	TRBJ1-4	ASSSASGAKLF
TRBV3-1/TRBV3-2	TRBJ2-7	ASSPVGFSYEQY
TRBV9	TRBJ2-1	ASSRGGTSYNEQF
TRBV25-1	TRBJ2-7	ASSEAGQGPQSYEQY
TRBV20-1	TRBJ2-5	SASRGVSGETQY
TRBV11-3	TRBJ2-5	ASSLVWGEETQY
TRBV5-4	TRBJ1-1	ASRPGGANTEAF
TRBV2	TRBJ1-1	ASMLQLNTEAF
TRBV2	TRBJ1-4	ASVRGLNEKLF
TRBV11-2	TRBJ2-1	ASSGETEGGRF
TRBV27	TRBJ1-1	ASSWGTEAF
TRBV19	TRBJ1-4	ASSIGQGTTNEKLF
TRBV9	TRBJ2-2	ASSVKQGNTGELF
TRBV2	TRBJ1-5	ASSLQGYSNQPQH
TRBV3-1/TRBV3-2	TRBJ1-2	ASSQDGGGDGYT
TRBV11-1	TRBJ1-2	ASSWGGTSYT
TRBV7-8	TRBJ1-1	ASSTQVNTEAF
TRBV6-5	TRBJ1-2	ASRDLNYGYT
TRBV19	TRBJ1-4	ASKKATNEKLF
TRBV2	TRBJ2-4	ASSGDILAKNIQY
TRBV5-6	TRBJ2-1	ASSPIFIGVTYNEQF
TRBV12-3/TRBV12-4	TRBJ1-2	ASSLSLAGYT
TRBV4-3	TRBJ1-6	ASSQDRNSPLH
TRBV7-9	TRBJ1-5	ASSSGQVGPQH
TRBV27	TRBJ2-5	ASSLTAGGAAFETQY
TRBV5-6	TRBJ1-2	ASSLERTARVYT
TRBV18	TRBJ1-6	ASSATGDLMSPLH
TRBV7-8	TRBJ2-1	ASSPAREHGSYNEQF
TRBV6-5	TRBJ1-6	ASSSGQGLRGPLH
TRBV2	TRBJ1-4	ASRGRGDEKLF
TRBV27	TRBJ1-2	ASSAKTGHGYT
TRBV6-2/TRBV6-3	TRBJ1-2	ASSPHTGIGGYT
TRBV6-1	TRBJ1-4	ASSEGGIGEKLF
TRBV6-5	TRBJ2-7	ASSPPEGYEQY
TRBV7-6	TRBJ2-2	ASSPQSGELF
TRBV19	TRBJ1-3	ASSAYRAGNTIY
TRBV27	TRBJ1-3	ASSLFSGNTIY
TRBV6-5	TRBJ1-1	ASRRDRGNTEAF
TRBV11-2	TRBJ1-1	ASSPMGAGTEAF
TRBV18	TRBJ2-7	ASSPPHTYEQY
TRBV10-2	TRBJ2-5	ASSDPWTEETQY
TRBV4-3	TRBJ1-3	ASSQDVSSGNTIY
TRBV4-2	TRBJ1-1	ASSQDAGTLKLF
TRBV2	TRBJ1-5	ASSEARTLNQPQH
TRBV12-5	TRBJ1-4	ASGLFPSRATNEKLF